Listed below are T cell receptor beta chains from one sample, sequenced in a study of T cells in localized non-small cell lung cancer. Some clones are missing from TCRdb's copy, which holds only in-frame ones; the method was immunoSEQ multiplex PCR. This repertoire shows about 33,000 clones, about four fifths found once; its top ten account for more than 15%. The input for sequencing was peripheral blood, taken before any cancer treatment. These receptors were taken from a male donor aged 60 or over with stage III squamous cell lung carcinoma. The conserved cysteine and the conserved F or W are not part of the CDR3 here. Each record gives: D gene, V gene, CDR3 protein. The D gene is left open where the match is weak.

NA,TRBV2,ASSGGGNQPQH
TRBD1,TRBV6-5,ASTPGGVGETQY
NA,TRBV11-2,ASSLVQGMADTQY
NA,TRBV6-1,ATQEGTNTEAF
TRBD1,TRBV6-5,ASSYSGQGGYGYT
NA,TRBV10-3,AISESPGGQETQY
NA,TRBV4-1,ASSQQGIPSSEQF
TRBD1,TRBV11-2,ASSSSRDRGETQY
TRBD1,TRBV7-8,ASSFKSGGAREAF
TRBD2,TRBV27,ASRDSGSTYNEQF
NA,TRBV19,ASSYSGVTEAF
NA,TRBV6-5,ASSREQYNSPLH
TRBD2,TRBV6-5,ASSSAGAETQY
NA,TRBV4-3,ASSQRGSNEQF
NA,TRBV6-5,ASSLKGVGTEAF
TRBD2,TRBV27,ASSLKLAGEADTQY
TRBD2,TRBV4-2,ASSQVEGGPTDTQY
NA,TRBV6-1,ASEKDDYEQY
NA,TRBV28,ASSYRPRYYEQY
NA,TRBV6-6,ASSPGAGYIQY